This TCR beta chain is drawn from a study of T-cell reconstitution after alpha-beta-depleted transplantation in children. Unique molecular identifiers were used to barcode this TCRbeta library. MiXCR, run by TCRdb on the PCR reads, gives a single entry per CDR3 protein. The sample shows hundreds of thousands of distinct CDR3 sequences, 16% of them seen only once. The CDR3 is made up of 17 amino acids. Germline V gives CDR1 LGHNA, CDR2 YSLEER. For this clonotype: A much larger clone lies a single base off, so this may be a read error.

This clonotype was obtained from a human donor who donated a stem cell graft to a child with acute myeloid leukemia. Specimen: PBMCs from the stem cell graft donor, collected from the stem cell graft. J is TRBJ2-1 and V is TRBV4-3; 7 bases are a match to TRBD2. CDR3 in DNA: TGCGCCAGCAGCCAAAGGGGTGGCGGGGGTTTCTACAATGCGCAGTTCTTC. It yields the protein CASSQRGGGGFYNAQFF.